Shown below are 7 T cell receptor beta chains from a single sample sequenced in a study of blood T cell repertoires in COVID-19. Data came from immunoSEQ multiplex PCR; TCRdb stores just in-frame clones and leaves some out. The sample lists around 250,000 clones; 91% were seen once. The sequenced sample consisted of PBMCs or T cells enriched from blood (not recorded which). Every receptor here comes from a human donor in a cohort exposed to, infected with or recovered from COVID-19 (not recorded which). The donor label of this sample is uncertain.

V is TRBV24-1 and J is TRBJ1-2; the match to TRBD1 covers 11 bases. The germline CDR1 and CDR2 sequences are KGHDR and SFDVKD. The V segment lost 9 bases and the J segment 5 bases; nucleotides outside the gene matches: 10. This CDR3 has 15 amino acids. The chain's CDR3 is CATAGGTGGLYGYTF. The CDR3 bases are TGTGCCACCGCGGGCGGGACAGGGGGGCTATATGGCTACACCTTC.

This chain connects TRBV5-4 to TRBJ2-2, with 9 bases matching TRBD1. J gave up 0 bases and V 1 base, and 10 bases lay outside the gene matches. The CDR3 runs 19 residues. CDR1 is SGHNT and CDR2 is YYREEE in the germline V gene (reference sequence). The CDR3 loop reads CASSLTGTGNRANTGELFF. DNA for the CDR3: TGTGCCAGCAGCTTGACGGGGACAGGGAATAGGGCGAACACCGGGGAGCTGTTTTTT.

The chain carries TRBV5-1 and TRBJ1-1; 9 bases line up with TRBD1. The CDR3 contains 15 residues. Germline CDR1 SGHRS, CDR2 YFSETQ. Germline trimming cut 4 bases from V and 5 bases from J; bases unmatched to any gene: 9. The CDR3 region is CASSPGTGSPTEAFF. The CDR3 nucleotides are TGCGCCAGCAGCCCCGGGACAGGGAGTCCTACTGAAGCTTTCTTT.

The chain uses TRBV11-3 and TRBJ2-5; 14 bases are a match to TRBD2. V shed 5 bases, J shed 0 bases, and the junction held 8 bases outside the gene matches. Germline CDR1 reads SGHNT; CDR2 reads YENEEA. The CDR3 is 18 residues long. The CDR3 DNA follows: TGTGCCAGCAGCCTCGGGACTAGCGGGGGCCCGTACCAAGAGACCCAGTACTTC. Translating it yields CASSLGTSGGPYQETQYF.

The chain recombines TRBV9 with TRBJ2-3; 13 bases match TRBD2. Germline assignment: CDR1 SGDLS and CDR2 YYNGEE. J lost 4 bases, V lost 0 bases, and 8 bases had no gene match. The CDR3 is made up of 18 amino acids. This chain's CDR3 is CASSVDKGTSGVADTQYF. The CDR3 coding sequence is TGTGCCAGCAGCGTAGATAAGGGGACTAGCGGGGTTGCAGATACGCAGTATTTT.

V is TRBV19 and J is TRBJ1-2; 9 bases are a match to TRBD1. Trimming removed 3 bases from V and 3 bases from J; junction bases left unmatched: 5. This CDR3 region has 15 residues. CDR1 is LNHDA, CDR2 SQIVND, per germline (reference sequence). The CDR3 DNA reads as TGTGCCAGTAGTATCCCGGGACAGGGTGACTATGGCTACACCTTC. Translated: CASSIPGQGDYGYTF.

V gene TRBV14 combines with J gene TRBJ2-7; tentatively, D is TRBD1 (5 bases). Germline values: CDR1 SGHDN, CDR2 FVKESK. Trimming removed 1 base from V and 7 bases from J, with 20 bases in between. This CDR3 is 16 amino acids long. The CDR3 DNA sequence: TGTGCCAGCAGCCAAGTCCTCAGGCCAAAGGGGTGGGAGCAGTACTTC. Translation gives CASSQVLRPKGWEQYF.